Each of the 26 T cell receptor beta chains below was sequenced from the same sample in a study of response to subunit inactivated influenza vaccine. TCRdb used MiXCR to reprocess the RT-PCR reads, holding one entry per CDR3 protein. There are around 710,000 distinct CDR3 sequences in the sample; more than 11% occur only once, and around 6.5% lies in the top ten. This specimen was PBMCs from blood, taken 14 days before vaccination. These receptors were taken from a man over 45 who received an inactivated influenza vaccine.

This chain joins TRBV7-8 and TRBJ2-3, with 9 bases matching TRBD2. The CDR3 has 18 amino acids. V lost 3 bases, J lost 0 bases, and 10 bases stayed unmatched. CDR1 is SGHVS and CDR2 is FQNEAQ in the germline V gene. Here the CDR3 reads CASSFMVSGGMSTDTQYF. The CDR3 nucleotides read TGTGCCAGCAGCTTCATGGTTAGCGGGGGTATGAGCACAGATACGCAGTATTTT.

This clonotype was detected a few times. The CDR3: CASSFGEGIGELFF. The CDR3 bases are TGTGCCAGCAGTTTTGGGGAAGGCATCGGGGAGCTGTTTTTT. V gene TRBV12-3 or TRBV12-4 combines with J gene TRBJ2-2, with D unclear. Trimming removed 3 bases from V and 7 bases from J, with 12 bases in between. This CDR3 comprises 14 residues.

The chain uses TRBV23-1 and TRBJ2-1; a possible D gene is TRBD1 (5 bases). TRBV23-1 is assigned to the ORF class and has an uncertain function. Deletions cut 4 bases from V and 4 bases from J, with 17 bases between. This CDR3 spans 16 amino acids. CDR3 DNA sequence: TGCGCCAGCAGTCCCCCGGACAAGGCGGAATACAATGAGCAGTTCTTC. Translating gives CASSPPDKAEYNEQFF.

This chain connects TRBV28 to TRBJ2-2; TRBD1 is a possible D gene (5 bases). Germline V gene lookup returns CDR1 MDHEN and CDR2 SYDVKM. This CDR3 region has 16 residues. The V and J ends lost 1 base and 6 bases respectively, with 15 bases between them. The CDR3 sequence: CASSLLGGLGAGELFF. In DNA, the CDR3 is TGTGCCAGCAGTTTATTGGGCGGCTTAGGGGCCGGGGAGCTGTTTTTT.

Of note for this clonotype: At one of its ends the junction is not consistent with the germline gene, which may arise from a read error. The CDR3 here is CASNYLTSNTGELFF. As DNA, the CDR3 is TGTGCCAGCAATTACCTGACATCTAACACCGGGGAGCTGTTTTTT. The gene calls are TRBV6-2 or TRBV6-3 and TRBJ2-2, with D unclear. CDR1 and CDR2 (germline): MNHEY, SVGEGT. This CDR3 comprises 15 residues.

The chain joins TRBV29-1 to TRBJ1-2, with D unresolved. V was shortened by 3 bases and J by 4 bases, with 6 bases between the two germline ends. Germline CDR1 reads SQVTM; CDR2 reads ANQGSEA. This CDR3 is built from 11 residues. The chain's CDR3 is CSVDRSYGYTF. Written as DNA, the CDR3 is TGCAGCGTTGACAGGAGCTATGGCTACACCTTC. The whole variable domain, remainder taken from reference TRBV29-1 and TRBJ1-2, is SAVISQKPSRDICQRGTSLTIQCQVDSQVTMMFWYRQQPGQSLTLIATANQGSEATYESGFVIDKFPISRPNLTFSTLTVSNMSPEDSSIYLCSVDRSYGYTFGSGTRLTVV.

As concerns this clonotype: The junction departs from germline at one end; a sequencing error may be responsible. The chain recombines TRBV27 with TRBJ1-5; TRBD1 is a possible D gene (6 bases). The CDR3 extends over 15 amino acids. The germline gives CDR1 MNHEY, CDR2 SMNVEV (reference sequence). The CDR3 region is CASCFGRGSNQPQHF. CDR3 bases: TGTGCCAGCTGTTTCGGGAGGGGGAGCAATCAGCCCCAGCATTTT.

V is TRBV7-9 and J is TRBJ2-7; a possible D gene is TRBD2 (5 bases). V was shortened by 5 bases and J by 6 bases, with 20 bases between the two germline ends. CDR1 and CDR2 from the germline V gene are SEHNR and FQNEAQ (reference sequence). This CDR3 has 15 residues. CDR3 sequence (DNA): TGTGCCAGCAGCCTCTCTCGGAGCCCCGCGGGCGAGCAGTACTTC. Translation gives CASSLSRSPAGEQYF.

This clonotype was seen only a few times. The chain carries TRBV4-1 and TRBJ2-5, with TRBD2 matching 14 bases. The CDR3 consists of 21 residues. Trimming cost V 2 bases and J 2 bases; bases outside gene matches: 16. In germline, CDR1 is MGHRA, CDR2 YSYEKL. CDR3 amino acids: CASSQTLYTGTSGGRQETQYF. CDR3 nucleotide sequence: TGCGCCAGCAGCCAAACCCTCTATACCGGGACTAGCGGGGGACGGCAAGAGACCCAGTACTTC.

This clonotype was detected many times. The V gene is TRBV4-1, the J gene TRBJ1-1; D is ambiguous. The CDR3 runs 13 residues. Trimming removed 0 bases at V and 3 bases at J, with 5 bases between. Germline CDR1 is MGHRA and CDR2 is YSYEKL. DNA for the CDR3: TGCGCCAGCAGCCAAGACAGAGACACTGAAGCTTTCTTT. It specifies CASSQDRDTEAFF.

The chain recombines TRBV20-1 with TRBJ2-7, with unresolved D. The V gene lost 5 bases and the J gene lost 2 bases, with 7 bases spanning the gap. The CDR3 has 11 residues. In germline, CDR1 is DFQATT, CDR2 SNEGSKA (reference sequence). The CDR3 DNA sequence: TGCAGTGCTGCCCCCGCCTACGAGCAGTACTTC. Protein product: CSAAPAYEQYF.

In this sample, this clonotype turned up a few times. This rearrangement joins TRBV7-2 to TRBJ2-1; D uncertain. V lost 0 bases to trimming and J lost 12 bases, with 21 bases between them. Per germline, CDR1 SGHTA and CDR2 FQGNSA. The CDR3 is 16 residues long. The CDR3 reads CASSLAYARAPLGQFF. The CDR3 nucleotides are TGTGCCAGCAGCTTAGCGTACGCTAGGGCTCCTTTGGGGCAGTTCTTC.

A few counts support this clonotype. The genes are TRBV20-1 and TRBJ2-3; 10 bases fit TRBD1. The CDR3 spans 16 residues. With 4 bases clipped from V and 1 base from J, the junction kept 8 bases outside the gene matches. Germline CDR1 and CDR2: DFQATT and SNEGSKA (reference sequence). CDR3 sequence reads: CSAIRDRGPRTDTQYF. The CDR3 DNA reads TGCAGTGCTATCCGGGACAGGGGACCCCGCACAGATACGCAGTATTTT.

In this sample, this clonotype turned up a few times. The chain is built from TRBV10-1 and TRBJ2-7; D not resolved. Trimming stripped 2 bases from V and 3 bases from J, with 8 bases between. Germline CDR1 is WNHNN and CDR2 is SYGVQD (reference sequence). The CDR3 spans 13 residues. The CDR3 here is CASSEAGFYEQYF. The DNA of the CDR3 is TGCGCCAGCAGTGAGGCCGGGTTCTACGAGCAGTACTTC.

V gene TRBV7-8 combines with J gene TRBJ2-1; TRBD1 might be the D (6 bases). The germline V gene has CDR1 SGHVS and CDR2 FQNEAQ. CDR3 length: 17 amino acids. V shed 0 bases and J shed 0 bases, with 12 bases lying between them. The CDR3 protein is CASSLARQASSYNEQFF. The DNA for the CDR3 is TGTGCCAGCAGCTTAGCAAGACAGGCAAGCTCCTACAATGAGCAGTTCTTC.

This clonotype came up a few times. CDR3 loop: CSASVTYNEQFF. In DNA, the CDR3 is TGCAGTGCTAGTGTCACCTACAATGAGCAGTTCTTC. The chain is built from TRBV20-1 and TRBJ2-1; no reliable D call. From germline, CDR1 is DFQATT and CDR2 SNEGSKA (reference sequence). V lost 3 bases to trimming and J lost 2 bases, with 5 bases between them. CDR3 length: 12 amino acids.

This clonotype turned up a few times. V and J are TRBV5-6 and TRBJ1-5, with 9 positions matching TRBD1. The CDR3 consists of 15 residues. J lost 7 bases, V lost 3 bases, and 8 bases had no gene match. Germline V lookup: CDR1 SGHDT, CDR2 YYEEEE. The CDR3 spells CASSSDRGLLQPQHF. The CDR3 DNA follows: TGTGCCAGCAGCTCGGACAGGGGTTTGTTGCAGCCCCAGCATTTT.

This clonotype was recorded at least ten times. This chain connects TRBV6-1 to TRBJ2-3, with a possible D match to TRBD1 (6 bases). The CDR3 runs 14 residues. With 3 bases removed from V and 2 bases from J, the gap between germline ends came to 9 bases. The germline V gene has CDR1 MNHNS and CDR2 SASEGT. The CDR3 nucleotides read TGTGCCAGCAGTGACCGGGACAACACAGATACGCAGTATTTT. Its protein is CASSDRDNTDTQYF.

This clonotype was seen a handful of times. J is TRBJ2-3 and V is TRBV28; D perhaps matches TRBD1 (5 bases). Per germline, CDR1 MDHEN and CDR2 SYDVKM. The CDR3 consists of 13 residues. The CDR3 reads CGAQGRVSDTQYF. CDR3 in DNA: TGTGGGGCTCAGGGCAGGGTTTCAGATACGCAGTATTTT.

This chain uses TRBV20-1 with TRBJ2-7; D is possibly TRBD2 (5 bases). The CDR3 covers 11 residues. V gave up 5 bases and J gave up 9 bases, with 14 bases separating them. Germline V gives CDR1 DFQATT, CDR2 SNEGSKA (reference sequence). In DNA, the CDR3 is TGCAGTGCTGGAGCTCCACGGGGGCAGTACTTC. Its protein product is CSAGAPRGQYF.

This clonotype was seen a handful of times. The chain recombines TRBV20-1 with TRBJ2-7; D not certain. The CDR3 consists of 15 residues. Trimming cost V 5 bases and J 2 bases, with 19 bases left between them. CDR1 is DFQATT, CDR2 SNEGSKA, per germline (reference sequence). The CDR3 coding sequence is TGCAGTGCTCTCAGCCCCCCCCAAGCTGCCTACGAGCAGTACTTC. It specifies CSALSPPQAAYEQYF.

The sample holds a few counts of this clonotype. The CDR3 loop is CSARRGGLLGEQYF. In nucleotides, the CDR3 is TGCAGTGCTCGCAGGGGGGGACTGCTCGGCGAGCAGTACTTC. The chain links TRBV20-1 to TRBJ2-7, with D perhaps being TRBD1 or TRBD2 (7 bases each). Germline values: CDR1 DFQATT, CDR2 SNEGSKA (reference sequence). This CDR3 spans 14 amino acids. Trimming removed 5 bases at V and 6 bases at J, with 20 bases between.

The sample holds a few counts of this clonotype. The chain recombines TRBV3-1 with TRBJ2-5; D call uncertain. Germline V gives CDR1 LGHDT, CDR2 YNNKEL (reference sequence). The CDR3 extends over 15 amino acids. Trimming cost V 1 base and J 0 bases, with 9 bases left between them. CDR3 sequence (DNA): TGTGCCAGCAGCCAAGGACCCTTGTACCAAGAGACCCAGTACTTC. The encoded protein is CASSQGPLYQETQYF.

For the CDR3, the DNA is TGTGCCAGCCGGGACAGAGCAAGTAGCAATCAGCCCCAGCATTTT. Residues: CASRDRASSNQPQHF. The rearrangement uses TRBV2 and TRBJ1-5, with 7 bases fitting TRBD1. V was pared by 8 bases and J by 0 bases, with 7 bases of the junction left unmatched. This CDR3 has 15 residues. Germline loops: CDR1 SNHLY, CDR2 FYNNEI.

This clonotype was seen a handful of times. This chain joins TRBV12-3 or TRBV12-4 and TRBJ1-6; D is perhaps TRBD1 (5 bases). Trimming left V 3 bases short and J 10 bases short, with 13 bases between. This CDR3 is built from 14 residues. This chain's CDR3 is CASSFRGVASPLHF. CDR3 bases: TGTGCCAGCAGTTTCCGAGGGGTTGCCTCACCCCTCCACTTT.

This clonotype was detected ten times or more. The chain carries TRBV2 and TRBJ2-2; 11 bases match TRBD1. The CDR3 length is 14 residues. The V gene end was trimmed by 7 bases and the J gene end by 4 bases; junction bases not matched to a gene: 2. Germline loops: CDR1 SNHLY, CDR2 FYNNEI. DNA of the CDR3: TGTGCCAGCAAGGGACAGGGGGGCACCGGGGAGCTGTTTTTT. This sequence encodes CASKGQGGTGELFF. Drawing the rest from reference TRBV2 and TRBJ2-2, the complete variable domain is EPEVTQTPSHQVTQMGQEVILRCVPISNHLYFYWYRQILGQKVEFLVSFYNNEISEKSEIFDDQFSVERPDGSNFTLKIRSTKLEDSAMYFCASKGQGGTGELFFGEGSRLTVL.